The clone carrying this TCR beta chain came up a few times. This CDR3 contains 14 residues. Deletions cut 6 bases from V and 4 bases from J, with 13 bases between. Per germline, CDR1 MNHNY and CDR2 SVGAGI (reference sequence). This specimen comes from a study of blood T cell repertoires in COVID-19. Overall study: The United States, Italy and Spain were the sources of the acute and convalescent COVID-19 samples. Nucleic acid was either cDNA or gDNA, and it came from T cells, B-cell-depleted T cells, or PBMCs.

Per the study methods: Reference gene primer amplification gave estimated nucleated cell counts. Assay: immunoSEQ multiplex PCR; the TCRdb copy retains only in-frame clones and omits some. V and J calls and clone size are those listed in that table; D and trimming were worked out from the DNA. The sample includes 200,000 to 250,000 clones, 80% to 90% of them seen just once. This sequence joins TRBV6-6 and TRBJ2-1; D is possibly TRBD2 (5 bases). Sequenced material: peripheral blood. This sequence was found in a woman over 75 with active or convalescent COVID-19. This CDR3 is CASRNPGIYNEQFF. CDR3 coding DNA: TGTGCCAGCAGGAATCCCGGGATTTACAATGAGCAGTTCTTC.